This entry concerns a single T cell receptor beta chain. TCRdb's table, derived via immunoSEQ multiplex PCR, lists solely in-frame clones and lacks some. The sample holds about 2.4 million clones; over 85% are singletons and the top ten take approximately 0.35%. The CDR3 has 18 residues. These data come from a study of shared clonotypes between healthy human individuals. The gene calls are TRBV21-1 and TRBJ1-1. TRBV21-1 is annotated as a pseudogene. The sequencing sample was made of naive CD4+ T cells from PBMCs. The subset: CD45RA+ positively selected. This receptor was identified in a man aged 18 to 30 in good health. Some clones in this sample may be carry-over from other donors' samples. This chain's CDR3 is CASSKNVGGRDRQTEAFF. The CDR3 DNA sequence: TGTGCCAGCAGCAAAAACGTCGGTGGGAGGGATCGTCAGACTGAAGCTTTCTTT.